Presented here are 11 T cell receptor beta chains from one specimen sequenced in a study of T cell repertoires in cytomegalovirus infection. No antigen is known for these receptors. MiXCR, run by TCRdb on the reads, gives a single entry per CDR3 protein. The repertoire consists of approximately 730,000 distinct CDR3 sequences, with approximately 32% occurring once and the leading ten covering under 15%. Source: cultured CD8+ T cells from PBMCs, taken from culture after CMV antigen stimulation. The receptors shown here come from a human donor in good health (CMV status not recorded). Some clones in this sample may be carry-over from other donors' samples.

V gene TRBV4-1 combines with J gene TRBJ1-3; D is unresolved. The V gene's germline CDR1 is MGHRA and CDR2 YSYEKL. This CDR3 comprises 14 residues. Trimming removed 0 bases from V and 8 bases from J, with 11 bases in between. The CDR3 spells CASSQDVGQDTIYF. CDR3 bases: TGCGCCAGCAGCCAAGATGTCGGGCAGGACACCATATATTTT.

This clonotype was counted a single time. The chain couples TRBV2 to TRBJ2-1, with D possibly TRBD2 on 6 matching bases. Trimming left V 7 bases short and J 4 bases short, with 17 bases between. The CDR3 consists of 15 residues. Looked up from germline, CDR1 is SNHLY and CDR2 is FYNNEI. CDR3 amino acids: CASTEWDLSYNEQFF. As DNA, the CDR3 is TGTGCCAGCACCGAATGGGACTTATCATACAATGAGCAGTTCTTC.

The chain carries TRBV7-6 and TRBJ2-3, with D uncertain. The germline V gene has CDR1 SGHVS and CDR2 FNYEAQ. V lost 5 bases, J lost 6 bases, and 12 bases lay in between. The CDR3 loop spans 13 amino acids. The CDR3 here is CASSETDRDTQYF. The CDR3 nucleotides read TGTGCCAGCAGCGAGACCGACCGCGATACGCAGTATTTT.

This clonotype has just a few counts. The genes are TRBV6-1 and TRBJ2-3; 12 positions agree with TRBD2. The CDR3 extends over 16 amino acids. V gave up 7 bases and J gave up 3 bases; unmatched junction bases: 8. CDR1 and CDR2 from the germline V gene are MNHNS and SASEGT. The CDR3 sequence is CASTPTSGGQTDTQYF. CDR3 DNA: TGTGCCAGCACTCCAACTAGCGGGGGGCAGACAGATACGCAGTATTTT.

Only a few counts were recorded for this clonotype. This chain uses TRBV6-1 with TRBJ2-1; no firm D call. CDR1 is MNHNS and CDR2 is SASEGT in the germline V gene. This CDR3 region has 14 residues. Between the trimmed V and J ends, which lost 5 bases and 4 bases, there was a span of 12 bases. The CDR3 region is CASSYAAGYNEQFF. The CDR3 DNA reads TGTGCCAGCAGTTACGCCGCCGGGTACAATGAGCAGTTCTTC.

This clonotype came up many times. The V call is TRBV7-2, the J call TRBJ2-1; 8 nucleotides line up with TRBD1. Germline CDR1 reads SGHTA; CDR2 reads FQGNSA. Losses at the gene ends were 3 bases for V and 7 bases for J; bases not matched to a gene: 5. This CDR3 is 14 amino acids long. The CDR3 DNA sequence: TGTGCCAGCAGCTTCAGGGGGCCCCTGAATGAGCAGTTCTTC. Its translation is CASSFRGPLNEQFF.

This clonotype was detected a few times. The gene calls are TRBV6-1 and TRBJ2-5; 7 positions match TRBD2. Trimming removed 8 bases from V and 0 bases from J; junction bases left unmatched: 3. The CDR3 is 13 amino acids. CDR1 is MNHNS, CDR2 SASEGT, per germline. The CDR3 nucleotides are TGTGCCAGCCGGGAGGTGGACCAAGAGACCCAGTACTTC. Translated, it gives CASREVDQETQYF.

This clonotype has a handful of counts. The CDR3 protein is CASSRVAGQNTEAFF. The DNA of the CDR3 is TGTGCCAGCAGCCGCGTGGCAGGCCAAAACACTGAAGCTTTCTTT. The gene calls are TRBV7-6 and TRBJ1-1, with D hard to call. Trimming took off 5 bases at V and 2 bases at J, with 15 bases between the two ends. CDR1 is SGHVS and CDR2 is FNYEAQ in the germline V gene. The length of the CDR3 is 15 residues. Together with reference TRBV7-6 and TRBJ1-1, the CDR3 gives the full variable domain: GAGVSQSPRYKVTKRGQDVALRCDPISGHVSLYWYRQALGQGPEFLTYFNYEAQQDKSGLPNDRFSAERPEGSISTLTIQRTEQRDSAMYRCASSRVAGQNTEAFFGQGTRLTVV.

This clonotype was recorded many times. The chain recombines TRBV7-8 with TRBJ1-2, with D perhaps matching TRBD1 (5 bases). The germline gives CDR1 SGHVS, CDR2 FQNEAQ. The length of the CDR3 is 17 residues. The V end lost 5 bases, the J end lost 0 bases, and 19 bases lay between the germline ends. The CDR3 DNA follows: TGTGCCAGCAGCCCCACCCGGGACGCAGGCACTAACTATGGCTACACCTTC. It translates to CASSPTRDAGTNYGYTF.

The V gene is TRBV12-3 or TRBV12-4, the J gene TRBJ2-2, with D possibly matching TRBD2 (5 bases). The length of the CDR3 is 19 residues. V was trimmed by 4 bases and J by 6 bases, leaving 27 bases between them. The CDR3 DNA reads as TGTGCCAGCAGTTCGGACGTCTCGACCGGGGATCATAGATCCGGGGAGCTGTTTTTT. Its translation is CASSSDVSTGDHRSGELFF.

V is TRBV19 and J is TRBJ1-1; D remains ambiguous. Trimming pared 2 bases from V and 7 bases from J, leaving 5 bases between. The germline CDR1 and CDR2 sequences are LNHDA and SQIVND (reference sequence). The CDR3 is 11 amino acids. The CDR3 DNA is TGTGCCAGTAGTATATCGTTTGAAGCTTTCTTT. It translates to CASSISFEAFF.